The 5 T cell receptor beta chains below were found in one sample sequenced in a study of OX40 agonist ivuxolimab in advanced cancers. Data came from immunoSEQ multiplex PCR; TCRdb stores just in-frame clones and leaves some out. The sample shows over 40,000 clones, around 89% of them seen only once. Sequenced here: CD4+ or CD8+ T cells sorted from blood, sampled in a trial of the OX40 agonist ivuxolimab. These TCRs come from an adult with an advanced solid tumor such as melanoma, head and neck, liver or kidney cancer.

In this sample, this clone turned up once. V and J are TRBV7-2 and TRBJ2-7; 10 nucleotides align to TRBD2. The CDR3 extends over 15 amino acids. V shed 5 bases, J shed 3 bases, and the junction held 7 bases outside the gene matches. Looked up from germline, CDR1 is SGHTA and CDR2 is FQGNSA. CDR3 sequence reads: CASSHLAGVVYEQYF. The DNA of the CDR3 is TGTGCCAGCAGCCATCTAGCGGGAGTAGTCTACGAGCAGTACTTC.

The genes are TRBV19 and TRBJ2-7; D remains ambiguous. CDR3 size: 14 residues. Germline V lookup: CDR1 LNHDA, CDR2 SQIVND (reference sequence). V dropped 3 bases and J dropped 1 base, with 10 bases sitting between them. The CDR3 nucleotides are TGTGCCAGTAGTATCAGAGTTTTATCCTACGAGCAGTACTTC. It yields the protein CASSIRVLSYEQYF.

V usage is TRBV27 and J usage is TRBJ2-7; unclear D gene. Germline CDR1 MNHEY, CDR2 SMNVEV (reference sequence). The length of the CDR3 is 13 residues. V dropped 3 bases and J dropped 1 base, with 7 bases sitting between them. The CDR3 coding sequence is TGTGCCAGCAGTTTCGGGTTTTCCTACGAGCAGTACTTC. It translates to CASSFGFSYEQYF.

This chain joins TRBV5-6 and TRBJ1-5; 11 bases map to TRBD1. Germline CDR1 SGHDT, CDR2 YYEEEE. The CDR3 runs to 16 residues. The ends lost 2 bases at V and 2 bases at J; junction bases unmatched: 3. Written as DNA, the CDR3 is TGTGCCAGCAGCTTCGGGACAGGGGGTGGCAATCAGCCCCAGCATTTT. Its translation: CASSFGTGGGNQPQHF. Together with reference TRBV5-6 and TRBJ1-5, the CDR3 gives the full variable domain: DAGVTQSPTHLIKTRGQQVTLRCSPKSGHDTVSWYQQALGQGPQFIFQYYEEEERQRGNFPDRFSGHQFPNYSSELNVNALLLGDSALYLCASSFGTGGGNQPQHFGDGTRLSIL.

The V call is TRBV6-1, the J call TRBJ2-5, with a weak D call TRBD1 (6 bases). Germline V gives CDR1 MNHNS, CDR2 SASEGT. V was shortened by 4 bases and J by 1 base, with 19 bases between the two germline ends. The CDR3 runs 17 residues. The CDR3 DNA follows: TGTGCCAGCAGTGGGTCGGGGACAAGGGGATTCCAAGAGACCCAGTACTTC. This gives the protein CASSGSGTRGFQETQYF.